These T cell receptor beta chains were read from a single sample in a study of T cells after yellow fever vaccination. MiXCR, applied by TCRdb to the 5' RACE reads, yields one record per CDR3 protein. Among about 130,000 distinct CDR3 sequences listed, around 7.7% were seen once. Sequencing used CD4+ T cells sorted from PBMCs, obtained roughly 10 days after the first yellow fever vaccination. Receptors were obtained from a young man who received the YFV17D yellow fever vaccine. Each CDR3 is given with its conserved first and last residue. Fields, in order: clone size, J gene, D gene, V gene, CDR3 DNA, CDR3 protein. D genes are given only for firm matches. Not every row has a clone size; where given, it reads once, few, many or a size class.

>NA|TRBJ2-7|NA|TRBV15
TGTGCCACCAGCAGAGAGAGGTCTAGCGACGAGCAGTACTTC
CATSRERSSDEQYF
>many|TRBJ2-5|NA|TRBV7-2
TGTGCCAGCAGCTTACAGGTGATCAAGACCCAGTACTTC
CASSLQVIKTQYF
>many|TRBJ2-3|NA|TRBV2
TGTGCCAGCAGACGGACGGACGATACGCAGTATTTT
CASRRTDDTQYF
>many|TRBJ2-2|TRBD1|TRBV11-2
TGTGCCAGCAGCTTAGGAGGGACAGGGGAGCCCGGGGAGCTGTTTTTT
CASSLGGTGEPGELFF
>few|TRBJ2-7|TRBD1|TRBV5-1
TGCGCCAGCAGCTTCACAGGGGACTACGAGCAGTACTTC
CASSFTGDYEQYF
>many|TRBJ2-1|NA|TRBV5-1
TGCGCCAGCAGCTTGTATCTAGCACGCAATGAGCAGTTCTTC
CASSLYLARNEQFF
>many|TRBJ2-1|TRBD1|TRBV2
TGTGCCAGCAGTGTAGCACCTCCGGGACAGGGGGCCCATGAGCAGTTCTTC
CASSVAPPGQGAHEQFF
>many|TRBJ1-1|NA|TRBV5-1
TGCGCCAGCAGCGCGGGACACGTTAACACTGAAGCTTTCTTT
CASSAGHVNTEAFF
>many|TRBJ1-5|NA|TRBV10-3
TGTGCCATCAGTGAGCCGGGGGCGGACAATCAGCCCCAGCATTTT
CAISEPGADNQPQHF
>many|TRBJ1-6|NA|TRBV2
TGTGCCAGCAGACGGGGCTTTGGGAATTCACCCCTCCACTTT
CASRRGFGNSPLHF
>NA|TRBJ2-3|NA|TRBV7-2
TGTGCCAGCAGCTTTATGCCTAGCACAGATACGCAGTATTTT
CASSFMPSTDTQYF
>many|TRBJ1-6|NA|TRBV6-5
TGTGCCAGCAGTTACACGGTATCCTCACCCCTCCACTTT
CASSYTVSSPLHF
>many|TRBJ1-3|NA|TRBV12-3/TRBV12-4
TGTGCCAGCATTCTCAGGCTGGCGCAACCTGGAAACACCATATATTTT
CASILRLAQPGNTIYF
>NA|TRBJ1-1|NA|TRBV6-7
TGTGCCAGCAGACTGAACAGGACGAGCACTGAAGCTTTCTTT
CASRLNRTSTEAFF
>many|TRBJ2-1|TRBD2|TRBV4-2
TGTGCCAGCAGCCAAGATAGAATAGCGGGGTACAATGAGCAGTTCTTC
CASSQDRIAGYNEQFF
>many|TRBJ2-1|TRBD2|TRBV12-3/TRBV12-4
TGTGCCAGCAGTTTAGGACTAGCCGACAATGAGCAGTTCTTC
CASSLGLADNEQFF
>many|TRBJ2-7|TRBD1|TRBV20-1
TGCAGTGCTGACACCGGGACAGGGACCTACGAGCAGTACTTC
CSADTGTGTYEQYF
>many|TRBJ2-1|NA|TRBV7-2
TGTGCCACCGGAGGGGGACGGCAGACACTCTACAATGAGCAGTTCTTC
CATGGGRQTLYNEQFF
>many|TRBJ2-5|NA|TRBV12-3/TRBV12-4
TGTGCCAGCAGCCCCCGGGACCATCGTTTGAACCAAGAGACCCAGTACTTC
CASSPRDHRLNQETQYF
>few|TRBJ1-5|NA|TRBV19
TGTGCCAGTAGTATACAGGTAGGGAATCAGCCCCAGCATTTT
CASSIQVGNQPQHF
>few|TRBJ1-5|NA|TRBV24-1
TGTGCCACCAGTGACCCCGTTGGTGGCCAGCCCCAGCATTTT
CATSDPVGGQPQHF
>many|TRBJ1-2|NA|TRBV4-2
TGTGCCAGCAGCCAAGATGGGGACGACAGAGGCTACACCTTC
CASSQDGDDRGYTF
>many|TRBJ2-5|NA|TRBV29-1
TGCAGCGTTTTCGGGAACAGGGATATGGAGACCCAGTACTTC
CSVFGNRDMETQYF
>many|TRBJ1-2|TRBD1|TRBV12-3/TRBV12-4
TGTGCCAGCAGTACCGACAGGGGGAAACGCGGCTACACCTTC
CASSTDRGKRGYTF
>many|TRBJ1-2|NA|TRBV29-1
TGCAGCGTTGAGAGAGGTATTGAAAACTATGGCTACACCTTC
CSVERGIENYGYTF
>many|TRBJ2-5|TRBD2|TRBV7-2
TGTGCCAGCAGCGGCCCCCTAGCGGGATTCCAAGAGACCCAGTACTTC
CASSGPLAGFQETQYF
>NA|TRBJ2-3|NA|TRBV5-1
TGCGCCAGCAGCTTGTCCCCCGGGCGCACAGATACGCAGTATTTT
CASSLSPGRTDTQYF
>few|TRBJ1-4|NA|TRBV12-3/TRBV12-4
TGTGCCAGCAGTCACGACGGACGGAGACTTGCAACTAATGAAAAACTGTTTTTT
CASSHDGRRLATNEKLFF
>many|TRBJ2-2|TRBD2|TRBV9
TGTGCCAGCAGCGTAGATAGCGGGGGGCTAAACACCGGGGAGCTGTTTTTT
CASSVDSGGLNTGELFF
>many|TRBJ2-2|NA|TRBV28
TGTGCCAGCAGTTTCCCCGGGGCCAACACCGGGGAGCTGTTTTTT
CASSFPGANTGELFF